The 26 T cell receptor beta chains given below trace back to one sample, sequenced in a study of CXCR3-negative and CXCR3-positive naive CD8 T cells. Study results and limitations: Greater hydrophobicity was found in TRB CDR3s of CXCR3-positive naive cells than of CXCR3-negative naive cells.

Which antigens these TCRs recognize remains unknown. cDNA libraries for TRB were generated by 5' RACE incorporating UMI labels. TCRdb reprocessed the 5' RACE reads; each CDR3 protein has one entry and no DNA is given. Seen in this sample are approximately 89,000 distinct CDR3 sequences; the ten most common clones hold approximately 0.5%. Sequencing used naive CXCR3+ CD8+ T cells from blood. Subset noted: CD45RO-CCR7+CD27+CD95- naive CD8+ T cells expressing CXCR3 (TNR3+). The receptors here all came from a human donor in good health. Some clones in this sample may be carry-over from other donors' samples.

CDR3 in amino acids: CASSDGVGELFF. This chain joins TRBV9 and TRBJ2-2. CDR3 length: 12 amino acids. Germline assignment: CDR1 SGDLS and CDR2 YYNGEE.

The V and J genes are TRBV9 and TRBJ2-7. The CDR3 consists of 13 residues. CDR1 and CDR2 (germline): SGDLS, YYNGEE. Here the CDR3 reads CASSVSPGYEQYF.

The chain couples TRBV2 to TRBJ2-1; TCRdb selects TRBD2, and the lack of DNA leaves this call unchecked. This CDR3 region has 13 residues. Germline values: CDR1 SNHLY, CDR2 FYNNEI. The CDR3 spells CASRLASHNEQFF. Filled out from reference TRBV2 and TRBJ2-1, the complete variable domain reads EPEVTQTPSHQVTQMGQEVILRCVPISNHLYFYWYRQILGQKVEFLVSFYNNEISEKSEIFDDQFSVERPDGSNFTLKIRSTKLEDSAMYFCASRLASHNEQFFGPGTRLTVL.

V gene TRBV7-6 combines with J gene TRBJ1-4; TCRdb selects TRBD1, and the lack of DNA leaves this call unchecked. CDR1 is SGHVS and CDR2 is FNYEAQ in the germline V gene. The CDR3 extends over 16 amino acids. The CDR3 loop reads CASSSALRDRGEKLFF.

This chain joins TRBV6-2 or TRBV6-3 and TRBJ2-1; TCRdb names TRBD2, which stays unverified in the absence of DNA. This CDR3 spans 14 amino acids. The germline V gene encodes CDR1 MNHEY and CDR2 SVGEGT. The CDR3 protein is CASREAGSYNEQFF.

V is TRBV28 and J is TRBJ2-1. Germline lookup yields CDR1 MDHEN and CDR2 SYDVKM. This CDR3 has 16 amino acids. CDR3 sequence: CASSSEGTSSYNEQFF. Full variable domain (missing parts from reference TRBV28 and TRBJ2-1): DVKVTQSSRYLVKRTGEKVFLECVQDMDHENMFWYRQDPGLGLRLIYFSYDVKMKEKGDIPEGYSVSREKKERFSLILESASTNQTSMYLCASSSEGTSSYNEQFFGPGTRLTVL.

The V gene is TRBV3-1, the J gene TRBJ2-1; TCRdb's D call of TRBD1 is untestable without DNA. The CDR3 runs 17 residues. Per the germline V gene, CDR1 is LGHDT and CDR2 is YNNKEL (reference sequence). The CDR3 loop is CASSLTARTGPDDEQFF.

The gene calls are TRBV5-8 and TRBJ2-1. Germline CDR1 SGHTS, CDR2 YDEGEE. The CDR3 loop spans 12 amino acids. CDR3 protein: CASSLQHNEQFF.

This sequence joins TRBV7-3 and TRBJ2-3. The CDR3 is 15 residues long. Looked up from germline, CDR1 is SGHTA and CDR2 is FQGTGA. The CDR3 sequence is CASSFGEFSTDTQYF.

This rearrangement joins TRBV20-1 to TRBJ2-7; as DNA is missing, the TRBD1 call by TCRdb cannot be tested. Germline V gene sequence: CDR1 DFQATT, CDR2 SNEGSKA (reference sequence). This CDR3 region has 19 residues. CDR3 loop: CSASDSWDRGPISSYEQYF.

The chain employs TRBV28 and TRBJ2-5. This CDR3 contains 15 residues. CDR1 and CDR2 (germline): MDHEN, SYDVKM. The chain's CDR3 is CASSTVLQAQETQYF.

The V call is TRBV29-1, the J call TRBJ1-2; no DNA is available, so the TRBD1 call from TCRdb remains unchecked. In germline, CDR1 is SQVTM, CDR2 ANQGSEA. CDR3 size: 12 residues. The CDR3 loop is CSVPGGMDGYTF.

The J gene is TRBJ2-2, the V gene TRBV6-5; TCRdb names TRBD2, which stays unverified in the absence of DNA. The CDR3 consists of 20 residues. Germline-derived CDR1 and CDR2 are MNHEY and SVGAGI. This chain's CDR3 is CASSYLASGRAAISTGELFF.

The chain has TRBV29-1 and TRBJ2-3; the D call of TRBD1 rests on TCRdb alone, since no DNA is present to check it. CDR1 SQVTM and CDR2 ANQGSEA come from the germline V gene. This CDR3 is 13 amino acids long. The CDR3 protein is CSVETPPGDTQYF.

The chain links TRBV28 to TRBJ2-1; TCRdb gives TRBD1 as the D gene, but with no DNA this cannot be confirmed. The CDR3 runs to 13 residues. Germline V gives CDR1 MDHEN, CDR2 SYDVKM. CDR3 sequence: CAGGQASYNEQFF.

This chain joins TRBV5-1 and TRBJ1-4. This CDR3 is built from 19 residues. Germline CDR1 and CDR2: SGHRS and YFSETQ. The CDR3 is CASSTSAGRSALTNEKLFF.

The V gene is TRBV9, the J gene TRBJ2-1; as DNA is missing, the TRBD2 call by TCRdb cannot be tested. The CDR3 covers 13 residues. From germline, CDR1 is SGDLS and CDR2 YYNGEE. The CDR3 is CASSVKGHNEQFF.

This chain connects TRBV13 to TRBJ2-1. The CDR3 has 18 residues. Per germline, CDR1 PRHDT and CDR2 FYEKMQ (reference sequence). CDR3 amino acids: CASSLEGHREAPSNEQFF.

The V call is TRBV6-5, the J call TRBJ2-7; checking the TCRdb D call of TRBD2 is not possible without DNA. The CDR3 has 18 amino acids. CDR1 MNHEY and CDR2 SVGAGI come from the germline V gene. CDR3 residues: CASSYSIGSGRRSYEQYF.

V and J are TRBV6-5 and TRBJ1-5. CDR1 and CDR2 from the germline V gene are MNHEY and SVGAGI. The CDR3 sequence is 15 residues long. The CDR3 sequence: CASSYDSDSNQPQHF.

V gene TRBV6-6 combines with J gene TRBJ1-2; the TCRdb D gene call, TRBD1, has no DNA to confirm it. CDR1 is MNHNY and CDR2 is SVGAGI in the germline V gene (reference sequence). This CDR3 has 14 residues. This chain's CDR3 is CASSYVAGGRGYTF.

This rearrangement joins TRBV25-1 to TRBJ2-2. CDR1 is MGHDK, CDR2 SYGVNS, per germline. The CDR3 is made up of 14 amino acids. CDR3 in amino acids: CASSEYVGTGELFF. Filled out from reference TRBV25-1 and TRBJ2-2, the complete variable domain reads EADIYQTPRYLVIGTGKKITLECSQTMGHDKMYWYQQDPGMELHLIHYSYGVNSTEKGDLSSESTVSRIRTEHFPLTLESARPSHTSQYLCASSEYVGTGELFFGEGSRLTVL.

V and J are TRBV6-5 and TRBJ2-7. CDR1 and CDR2 from the germline V gene are MNHEY and SVGAGI. The CDR3 extends over 12 amino acids. The CDR3 protein is CASSSSAYEQYF.

The chain carries TRBV19 and TRBJ2-6. The CDR3 contains 14 residues. In germline, CDR1 is LNHDA, CDR2 SQIVND (reference sequence). CDR3 residues: CASTLDSGANVLTF.

This CDR3 is CASSVKGSSYDEQFF. The chain is built from TRBV10-2 and TRBJ2-1. Germline V CDR1 and CDR2: WSHSY, SAAADI. This CDR3 comprises 15 residues.

The V call is TRBV29-1, the J call TRBJ2-1. CDR1 is SQVTM, CDR2 ANQGSEA, per germline. The CDR3 totals 12 residues. This chain's CDR3 is CSVWSSYNEQFF.